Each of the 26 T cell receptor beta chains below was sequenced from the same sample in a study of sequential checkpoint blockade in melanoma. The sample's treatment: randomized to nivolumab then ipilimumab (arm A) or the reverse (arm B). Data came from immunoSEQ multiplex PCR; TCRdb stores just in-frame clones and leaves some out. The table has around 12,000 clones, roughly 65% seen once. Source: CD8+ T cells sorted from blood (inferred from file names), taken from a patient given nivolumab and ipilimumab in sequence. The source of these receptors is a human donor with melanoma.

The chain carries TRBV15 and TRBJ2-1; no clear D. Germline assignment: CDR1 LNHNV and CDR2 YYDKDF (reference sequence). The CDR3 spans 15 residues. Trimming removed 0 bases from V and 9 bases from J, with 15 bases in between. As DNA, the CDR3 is TGTGCCACCAGCAGAGATCAGGTCCTTACGACTGAGCAGTTCTTC. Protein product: CATSRDQVLTTEQFF.

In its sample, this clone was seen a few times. CDR3 region: CASSLQPGLTGGSYNEQFF. CDR3 DNA: TGTGCCAGCAGCCTTCAACCCGGACTGACAGGGGGCTCCTACAATGAGCAGTTCTTC. This chain connects TRBV7-2 to TRBJ2-1; 9 bases line up with TRBD1. V lost 5 bases and J lost 0; bases outside the gene matches: 14. The CDR3 is 19 residues long. Germline assignment: CDR1 SGHTA and CDR2 FQGNSA.

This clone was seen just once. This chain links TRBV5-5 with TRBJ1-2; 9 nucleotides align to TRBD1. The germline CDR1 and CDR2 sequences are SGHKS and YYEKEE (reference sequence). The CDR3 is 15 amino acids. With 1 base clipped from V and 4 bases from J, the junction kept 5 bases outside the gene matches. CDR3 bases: TGTGCCAGCAGCTTGAGGCGGGACAGGGTCTATGGCTACACCTTC. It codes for CASSLRRDRVYGYTF.

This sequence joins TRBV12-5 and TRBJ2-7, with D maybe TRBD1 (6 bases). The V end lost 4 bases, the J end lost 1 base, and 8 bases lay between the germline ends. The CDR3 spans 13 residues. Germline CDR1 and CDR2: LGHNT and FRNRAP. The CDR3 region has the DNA TGTGCTAGTGGTTACAGGGATTCCTACGAGCAGTACTTC. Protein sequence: CASGYRDSYEQYF.

The CDR3 loop is CASSFLGGGTGTNQETQYF. The CDR3 nucleotides are TGTGCCAGCAGTTTCCTTGGGGGGGGGACGGGTACGAACCAAGAGACCCAGTACTTC. This chain connects TRBV27 to TRBJ2-5; 7 bases match TRBD2. The CDR3 length is 19 residues. V lost 3 bases to trimming and J lost 0 bases; unmatched junction nucleotides: 16. The germline V gene encodes CDR1 MNHEY and CDR2 SMNVEV (reference sequence).

The CDR3 sequence: CASSVVPWETDQPEAFF. Written as DNA, the CDR3 is TGTGCCAGCAGCGTAGTCCCATGGGAGACTGACCAACCAGAAGCTTTCTTT. V usage is TRBV9 and J usage is TRBJ1-1; D call uncertain. The ends were cut back, 0 bases at V and 8 bases at J, with 23 bases in the middle. Per the germline V gene, CDR1 is SGDLS and CDR2 is YYNGEE. CDR3 length: 17 amino acids.

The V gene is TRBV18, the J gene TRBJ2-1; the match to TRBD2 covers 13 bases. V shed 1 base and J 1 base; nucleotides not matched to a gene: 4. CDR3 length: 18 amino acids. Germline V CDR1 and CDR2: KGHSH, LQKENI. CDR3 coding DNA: TGTGCCAGCTCACCACGGACTAGCGGGAGTGTATCCTACAATGAGCAGTTCTTC. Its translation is CASSPRTSGSVSYNEQFF.

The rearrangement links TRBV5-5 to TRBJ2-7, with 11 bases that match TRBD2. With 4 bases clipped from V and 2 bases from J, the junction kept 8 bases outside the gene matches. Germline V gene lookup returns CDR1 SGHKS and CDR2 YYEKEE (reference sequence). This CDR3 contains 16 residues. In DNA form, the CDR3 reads TGTGCCAGCAGCCGTATAGCGGGAGGGGAAACCTACGAGCAGTACTTC. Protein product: CASSRIAGGETYEQYF.

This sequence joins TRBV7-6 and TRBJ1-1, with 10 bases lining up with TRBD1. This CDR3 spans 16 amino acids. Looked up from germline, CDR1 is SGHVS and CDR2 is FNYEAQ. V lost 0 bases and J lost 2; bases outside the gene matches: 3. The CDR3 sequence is CASSLALTGGNTEAFF. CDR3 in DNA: TGTGCCAGCAGCTTAGCCCTGACAGGGGGCAACACTGAAGCTTTCTTT.

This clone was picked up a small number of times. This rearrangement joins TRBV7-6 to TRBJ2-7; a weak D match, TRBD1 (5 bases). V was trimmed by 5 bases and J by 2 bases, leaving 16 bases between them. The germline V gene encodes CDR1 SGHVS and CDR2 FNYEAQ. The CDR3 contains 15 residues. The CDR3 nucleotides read TGTGCCAGCAGCCCAAAGAAAGGACAAACCTACGAGCAGTACTTC. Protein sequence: CASSPKKGQTYEQYF.

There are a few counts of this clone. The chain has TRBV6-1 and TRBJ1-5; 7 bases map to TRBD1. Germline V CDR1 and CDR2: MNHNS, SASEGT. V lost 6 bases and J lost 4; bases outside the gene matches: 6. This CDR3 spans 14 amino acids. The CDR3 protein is CASRRTGRNQPQHF. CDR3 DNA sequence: TGTGCCAGCAGAAGGACAGGACGAAATCAGCCCCAGCATTTT.

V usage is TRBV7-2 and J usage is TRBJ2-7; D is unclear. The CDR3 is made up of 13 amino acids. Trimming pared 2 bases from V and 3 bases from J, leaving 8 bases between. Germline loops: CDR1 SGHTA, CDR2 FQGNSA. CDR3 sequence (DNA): TGTGCCAGCAGCTTAATCGAGATCTACGAGCAGTACTTC. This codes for CASSLIEIYEQYF.

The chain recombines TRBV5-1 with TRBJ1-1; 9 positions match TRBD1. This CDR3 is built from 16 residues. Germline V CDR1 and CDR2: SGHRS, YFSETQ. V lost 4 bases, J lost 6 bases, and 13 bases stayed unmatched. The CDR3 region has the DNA TGCGCCAGCAGCCTATATGGACAGGGGAGCTTTTCTGAAGCTTTCTTT. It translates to CASSLYGQGSFSEAFF.

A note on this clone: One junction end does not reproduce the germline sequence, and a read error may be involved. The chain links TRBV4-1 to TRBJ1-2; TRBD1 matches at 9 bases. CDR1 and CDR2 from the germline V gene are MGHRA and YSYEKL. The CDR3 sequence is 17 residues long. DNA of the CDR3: TGCGCTAGCAGCCAAGTTTATACCACAGGGGGCGGCTATGGCTACACCTTC. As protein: CASSQVYTTGGGYGYTF.

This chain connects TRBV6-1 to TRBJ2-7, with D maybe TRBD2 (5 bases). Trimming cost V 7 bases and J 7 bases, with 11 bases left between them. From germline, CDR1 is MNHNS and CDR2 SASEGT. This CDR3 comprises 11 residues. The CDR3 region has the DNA TGTGCCAGCATTTATTCGGGAGAGCAGTACTTC. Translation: CASIYSGEQYF.

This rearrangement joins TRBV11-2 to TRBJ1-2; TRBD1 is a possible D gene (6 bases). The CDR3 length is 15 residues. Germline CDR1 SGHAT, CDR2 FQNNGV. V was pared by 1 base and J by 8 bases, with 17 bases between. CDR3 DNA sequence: TGTGCCAGCAGCTTAGCGCAGACAGGCCTCTGGGGCTACACCTTC. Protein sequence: CASSLAQTGLWGYTF.

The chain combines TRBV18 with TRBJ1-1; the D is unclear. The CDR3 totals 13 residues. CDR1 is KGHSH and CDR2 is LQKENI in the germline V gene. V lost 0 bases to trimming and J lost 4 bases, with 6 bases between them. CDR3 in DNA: TGTGCCAGCTCACCACCTTCTAGCACTGAAGCTTTCTTT. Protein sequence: CASSPPSSTEAFF.

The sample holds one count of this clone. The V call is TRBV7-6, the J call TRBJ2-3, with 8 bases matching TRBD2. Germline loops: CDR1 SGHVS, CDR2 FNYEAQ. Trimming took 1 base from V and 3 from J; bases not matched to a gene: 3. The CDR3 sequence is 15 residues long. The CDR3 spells CASSLGGGPTDTQYF. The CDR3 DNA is TGTGCCAGCAGCTTAGGCGGGGGGCCGACAGATACGCAGTATTTT.

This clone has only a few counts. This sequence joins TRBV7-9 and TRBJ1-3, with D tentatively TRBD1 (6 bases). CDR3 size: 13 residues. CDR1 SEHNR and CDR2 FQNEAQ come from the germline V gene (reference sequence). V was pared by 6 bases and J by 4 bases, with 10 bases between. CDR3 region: CASRGGKGNTIYF. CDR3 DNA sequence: TGTGCCAGCAGAGGGGGAAAGGGAAACACCATATATTTT.

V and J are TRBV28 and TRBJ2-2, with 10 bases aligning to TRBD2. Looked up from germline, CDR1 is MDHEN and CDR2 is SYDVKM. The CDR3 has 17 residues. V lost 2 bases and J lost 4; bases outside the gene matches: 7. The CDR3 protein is CASSLRRGLAITGELFF. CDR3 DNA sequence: TGTGCCAGCAGTTTACGGCGGGGACTAGCGATCACCGGGGAGCTGTTTTTT.

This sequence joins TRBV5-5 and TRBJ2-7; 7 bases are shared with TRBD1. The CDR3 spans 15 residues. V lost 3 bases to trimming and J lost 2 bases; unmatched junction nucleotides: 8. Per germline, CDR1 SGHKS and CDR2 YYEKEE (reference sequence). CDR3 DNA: TGTGCCAGCAGCTCTTATTCGACAGGGCCCTACGAGCAGTACTTC. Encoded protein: CASSSYSTGPYEQYF.

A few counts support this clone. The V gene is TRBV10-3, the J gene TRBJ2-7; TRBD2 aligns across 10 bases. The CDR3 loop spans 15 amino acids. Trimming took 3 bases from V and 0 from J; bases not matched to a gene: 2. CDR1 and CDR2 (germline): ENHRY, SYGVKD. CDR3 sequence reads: CAISDTSGASYEQYF. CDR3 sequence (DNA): TGTGCCATCAGTGATACTAGCGGGGCCTCCTACGAGCAGTACTTC.

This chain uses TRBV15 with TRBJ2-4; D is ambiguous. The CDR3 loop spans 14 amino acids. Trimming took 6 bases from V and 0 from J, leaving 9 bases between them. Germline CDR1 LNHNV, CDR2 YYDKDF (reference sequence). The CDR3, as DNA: TGTGCCACCAGTGATAGTGTAGCCAAAAACATTCAGTACTTC. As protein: CATSDSVAKNIQYF.

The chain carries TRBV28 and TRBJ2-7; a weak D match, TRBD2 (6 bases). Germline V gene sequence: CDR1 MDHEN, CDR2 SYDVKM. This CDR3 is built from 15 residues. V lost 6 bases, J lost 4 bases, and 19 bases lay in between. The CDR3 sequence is CASSSTRDFRYEQYF. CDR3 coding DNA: TGTGCCAGCAGCTCCACCCGGGACTTCCGATACGAGCAGTACTTC.

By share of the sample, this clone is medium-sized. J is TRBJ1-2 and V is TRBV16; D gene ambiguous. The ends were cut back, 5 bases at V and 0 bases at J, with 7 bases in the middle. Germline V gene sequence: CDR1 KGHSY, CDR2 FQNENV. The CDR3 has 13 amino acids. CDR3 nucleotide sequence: TGTGCCAGCAGCGAGGCAGCTAACTATGGCTACACCTTC. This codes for CASSEAANYGYTF.

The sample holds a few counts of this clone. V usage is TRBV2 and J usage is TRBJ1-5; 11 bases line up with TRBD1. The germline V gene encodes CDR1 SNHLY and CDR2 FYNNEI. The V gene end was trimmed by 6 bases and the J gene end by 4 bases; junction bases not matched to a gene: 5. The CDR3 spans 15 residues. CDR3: CASSGTGGGNQPQHF. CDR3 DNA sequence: TGTGCCAGCAGCGGGACAGGGGGAGGAAATCAGCCCCAGCATTTT.